The sequence of this T cell receptor beta chain was determined in a study of blood T cell repertoires in COVID-19 (dated by TCRdb to the early 2020s). About the study as a whole: Samples from collaborators originated in the United States, Italy and Spain and spanned both the acute and convalescent phases of COVID-19. The prospective study material was composed of cDNA or gDNA derived from T cells, B-cell-depleted T cells, or PBMCs. The dataset comprised deeply sampled blood TCRbeta repertoires from subjects exposed to, actively infected with, or recovered from COVID-19. The repertoires were released in a freely available public database intended as a resource for research on the immune response to SARS-CoV-2. The samples were drawn from the first 160 participants of the ongoing ImmuneRACE study and from some 1,300 subjects provided by 6 global collaborators. Sample metadata almost always included a de-identified subject ID, COVID-19 status, age in years and sex. Where HLA class I and class II types were available, the types were taken from metadata supplied by the sample provider, not from assay-based typing. The research as a whole found: The quantity of clinical and demographic metadata differed by source and by participant and was supplied without curation.

Samples from volunteer blood donors who had recovered from COVID-19 were contributed by a second Seattle source. Each collaborating institution followed its own protocols to collect whole blood in K2EDTA tubes. For TCRbeta analysis, collaborators shipped samples as frozen whole blood, isolated PBMCs, or DNA extracted from either of those sample types. Regarding this clone: Its antigen target is currently unknown. No much larger clonotype is one base removed from it; base qualities were not supplied.

TCRbeta CDR3 regions were amplified from genomic DNA using the immunoSEQ Assay, a bias-controlled multiplex PCR. In the source study's methods: Nucleated cell counts per sample were estimated from amplification of reference gene primers within the assay. Sequence reads were collapsed and filtered to measure the absolute abundance of every unique TCRbeta CDR3 rearrangement. For each sample, productive Simpson clonality was calculated as the square root of Simpson's diversity index across productive rearrangements. TCRdb took this table from immuneACCESS and kept in-frame rearrangements with V and J called. Such tables lack part of the clones; where checked against another copy, unresolved V genes explain under half of the gap, and the rest is unexplained. V, J and clone size were drawn from that table, and D and trimming were deduced from the DNA. This sample holds around 190,000 clones; approximately 90% were observed only once. 1.9% of the sample goes to the ten largest clones.

Sequenced: peripheral blood. The clonotype comes from a man aged 18 to 35 who had recovered from COVID-19.

The sequence in DNA is TGTGCCAGCAGCTGGGGACAGGGGAATGGCTACACCTTC. It is translated as CASSWGQGNGYTF. This chain is built from TRBV5-8 and TRBJ1-2; TRBD1 fits 10 bases in the junction. Relative to germline, V is missing 3 bases and J is missing 6 bases, with 2 bases of the junction outside any gene match. Counted from cysteine to phenylalanine, this CDR3 has 13 amino acids. The kept DNA is CDR3 alone, 39 bases in frame from the first base. Sequences SGHTS (CDR1) and YDEGEE (CDR2) are obtained from the germline V gene.